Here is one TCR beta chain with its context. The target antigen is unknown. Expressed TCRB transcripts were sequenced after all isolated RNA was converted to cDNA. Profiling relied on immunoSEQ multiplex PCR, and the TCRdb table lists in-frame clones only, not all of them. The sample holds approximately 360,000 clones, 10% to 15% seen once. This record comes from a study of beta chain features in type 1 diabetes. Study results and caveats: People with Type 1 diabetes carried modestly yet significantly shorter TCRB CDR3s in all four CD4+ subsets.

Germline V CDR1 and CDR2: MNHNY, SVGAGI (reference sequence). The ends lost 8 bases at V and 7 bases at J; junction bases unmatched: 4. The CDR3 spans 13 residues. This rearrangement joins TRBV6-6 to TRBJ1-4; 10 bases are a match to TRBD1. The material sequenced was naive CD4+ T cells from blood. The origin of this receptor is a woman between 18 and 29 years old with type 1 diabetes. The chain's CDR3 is CASRGTGVEKLFF. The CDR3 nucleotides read TGTGCCAGCCGGGGGACAGGGGTTGAAAAACTGTTTTTT.